A selection of T cell receptor beta chains follows, all from one sample in a study of T cells in localized non-small cell lung cancer. Using immunoSEQ multiplex PCR, the repertoire was profiled, and TCRdb retains in-frame clones only, with some absent. The sample carries around 50,000 clones, about nine tenths recorded once. The specimen was peripheral blood, collected before any cancer treatment. The receptors shown here come from a woman between 35 and 75 years old with stage I lung adenocarcinoma. Both conserved end residues are part of each CDR3. The D gene is left open where the match is weak. Clone size, where shown, is once, few, many, or a class for clones that have expanded.

v_gene: TRBV13
abundance: .
d_gene: TRBD1
j_gene: TRBJ1-1
CDR3aa: CASSQGQGTVNTEAFF
CDR3nt: TGTGCCAGCAGCCAAGGACAGGGGACGGTGAACACTGAAGCTTTCTTT

v_gene: TRBV27
abundance: .
d_gene: .
j_gene: TRBJ1-1
CDR3aa: CASSLAGAMNTEAFF
CDR3nt: TGTGCCAGCAGTTTAGCAGGGGCGATGAACACTGAAGCTTTCTTT

v_gene: TRBV6-6
abundance: .
d_gene: .
j_gene: TRBJ1-5
CDR3aa: CASSYWDTNQPQHF
CDR3nt: TGTGCCAGCAGTTACTGGGACACAAATCAGCCCCAGCATTTT

v_gene: TRBV5-8
abundance: .
d_gene: .
j_gene: TRBJ2-7
CDR3aa: CASSFTGMTSYEQYF
CDR3nt: TGTGCCAGCAGCTTCACAGGGATGACCTCCTACGAGCAGTACTTC

v_gene: TRBV13
abundance: .
d_gene: TRBD1
j_gene: TRBJ1-5
CDR3aa: CASSLGQTNQPQHF
CDR3nt: TGTGCCAGCAGCCTGGGACAGACCAATCAGCCCCAGCATTTT

v_gene: TRBV5-1
abundance: .
d_gene: .
j_gene: TRBJ2-2
CDR3aa: CASSPPGPAGELFF
CDR3nt: TGCGCCAGCAGCCCTCCGGGGCCCGCCGGGGAGCTGTTTTTT

v_gene: TRBV10-3
abundance: .
d_gene: TRBD1
j_gene: TRBJ2-5
CDR3aa: CAISDSTGGGETQYF
CDR3nt: TGTGCCATCAGTGACTCAACAGGGGGCGGAGAGACCCAGTACTTC

v_gene: TRBV6-1
abundance: .
d_gene: TRBD1
j_gene: TRBJ2-7
CDR3aa: CASSNRGSGEQYF
CDR3nt: TGTGCCAGCAGTAACAGGGGGTCGGGCGAGCAGTACTTC

v_gene: TRBV30
abundance: .
d_gene: TRBD2
j_gene: TRBJ2-7
CDR3aa: CAWERGLAGNSYEQYF
CDR3nt: TGTGCCTGGGAGAGAGGACTAGCGGGGAATTCCTACGAGCAGTACTTC

v_gene: TRBV19
abundance: .
d_gene: .
j_gene: TRBJ1-1
CDR3aa: CASSGGFVNTEAFF
CDR3nt: TGTGCCAGTAGTGGAGGGTTCGTGAACACTGAAGCTTTCTTT

v_gene: TRBV11-3
abundance: .
d_gene: .
j_gene: TRBJ2-1
CDR3aa: CASSLDNRGWQFF
CDR3nt: TGTGCCAGCAGCTTAGATAACCGGGGGTGGCAGTTCTTC

v_gene: TRBV7-6
abundance: .
d_gene: TRBD1
j_gene: TRBJ1-4
CDR3aa: CASSSRQGDEKLFF
CDR3nt: TGTGCCAGCAGCTCCAGACAGGGGGATGAAAAACTGTTTTTT

v_gene: TRBV4-2
abundance: .
d_gene: TRBD1
j_gene: TRBJ1-2
CDR3aa: CASRVGGTGFSANYGYTF
CDR3nt: TGTGCCAGCCGGGTTGGCGGGACAGGGTTCTCGGCTAACTATGGCTACACCTTC

v_gene: TRBV20-1
abundance: .
d_gene: .
j_gene: TRBJ1-2
CDR3aa: CSASDSYGYTF
CDR3nt: TGCAGTGCTTCAGACAGCTATGGCTACACCTTC

v_gene: TRBV19
abundance: .
d_gene: TRBD1
j_gene: TRBJ2-7
CDR3aa: CARVPGQDSYEQYF
CDR3nt: TGTGCCAGAGTCCCGGGACAGGACTCCTACGAGCAGTACTTC

v_gene: TRBV7-8
abundance: .
d_gene: TRBD1
j_gene: TRBJ1-4
CDR3aa: CASSPWDRGEKLFF
CDR3nt: TGTGCCAGCAGCCCATGGGACAGGGGCGAAAAACTGTTTTTT

v_gene: TRBV11-2
abundance: .
d_gene: .
j_gene: TRBJ2-3
CDR3aa: CASSPTGTGTDTQYF
CDR3nt: TGTGCCAGCAGCCCCACCGGGACGGGCACAGATACGCAGTATTTT

v_gene: TRBV30
abundance: once
d_gene: .
j_gene: TRBJ2-1
CDR3aa: CAWRGTRRGFINEQFF
CDR3nt: TGTGCCTGGAGGGGGACAAGGCGGGGCTTTATAAATGAGCAGTTCTTC

v_gene: TRBV15
abundance: .
d_gene: .
j_gene: TRBJ1-1
CDR3aa: CATTVGRGDTEAFF
CDR3nt: TGTGCCACCACCGTCGGGAGGGGGGATACTGAAGCTTTCTTT

v_gene: TRBV4-1
abundance: .
d_gene: .
j_gene: TRBJ1-2
CDR3aa: CASSRSPRAGVSDGYTF
CDR3nt: TGCGCCAGCAGCCGTTCGCCCAGGGCCGGAGTCTCCGATGGCTACACCTTC

v_gene: TRBV6-1
abundance: .
d_gene: TRBD1
j_gene: TRBJ1-2
CDR3aa: CASRDTGTGDYGYTF
CDR3nt: TGTGCCAGCAGGGACACCGGGACAGGGGACTATGGCTACACCTTC

v_gene: TRBV6-5
abundance: .
d_gene: .
j_gene: TRBJ1-2
CDR3aa: CASTGGRDGYTF
CDR3nt: TGTGCCAGCACCGGGGGGCGGGATGGCTACACCTTC

v_gene: TRBV7-2
abundance: .
d_gene: TRBD1
j_gene: TRBJ1-1
CDR3aa: CASSLGNFGQGTEAFF
CDR3nt: TGTGCCAGCAGCTTAGGAAACTTTGGACAGGGCACTGAAGCTTTCTTT

v_gene: TRBV11-2
abundance: once
d_gene: TRBD2
j_gene: TRBJ2-5
CDR3aa: CASSLEGSGGAGTQYF
CDR3nt: TGTGCCAGCAGCTTAGAGGGAAGCGGGGGGGCAGGGACCCAGTACTTC

v_gene: TRBV15
abundance: once
d_gene: TRBD1
j_gene: TRBJ2-7
CDR3aa: CATSRDSLGQGTYEQYF
CDR3nt: TGTGCCACCAGCAGAGATTCTTTGGGACAGGGGACCTACGAGCAGTACTTC

v_gene: TRBV30
abundance: .
d_gene: TRBD2
j_gene: TRBJ2-7
CDR3aa: CAWSVPGGAGEQYF
CDR3nt: TGTGCCTGGAGTGTACCCGGGGGGGCAGGGGAGCAGTACTTC

v_gene: TRBV5-6
abundance: .
d_gene: .
j_gene: TRBJ1-4
CDR3aa: CASSLVGSQNEKLFF
CDR3nt: TGTGCCAGCAGCTTGGTGGGCAGCCAAAATGAAAAACTGTTTTTT

v_gene: TRBV6-5
abundance: once
d_gene: .
j_gene: TRBJ1-1
CDR3aa: CASRPGTLNTEAFF
CDR3nt: TGTGCCAGCAGACCCGGGACACTGAACACTGAAGCTTTCTTT

v_gene: TRBV11-3
abundance: .
d_gene: .
j_gene: TRBJ2-2
CDR3aa: CASSNPPHAGELFF
CDR3nt: TGTGCCAGCAGCAACCCCCCACATGCCGGGGAGCTGTTTTTT

v_gene: TRBV5-6
abundance: .
d_gene: .
j_gene: TRBJ2-2
CDR3aa: CASSRRTNTGELFF
CDR3nt: TGTGCCAGCAGCCGGCGGACGAACACCGGGGAGCTGTTTTTT

v_gene: TRBV10-3
abundance: .
d_gene: TRBD1
j_gene: TRBJ2-7
CDR3aa: CAISAGTGGDYEQYF
CDR3nt: TGTGCCATCAGTGCCGGGACAGGGGGAGACTACGAGCAGTACTTC

v_gene: TRBV9
abundance: .
d_gene: .
j_gene: TRBJ2-1
CDR3aa: CASSSRLNYNEQFF
CDR3nt: TGTGCCAGCAGCTCCAGACTCAACTACAATGAGCAGTTCTTC